The sample holds a few counts of the clone carrying this T cell receptor (delta chain). TCRdb re-called clones from the RT-PCR reads via CATT. The sample comprises roughly 2,400 delta-chain clones, roughly a fifth of which are singletons, and 8.6% rests with the top ten. This entry comes from a study of gamma-delta T cells after stem cell transplantation. CDR3 length equals 19 residues. The J segment lost 3 bases and the V segment lost 6 bases, leaving 16 bases of the junction unmatched. CDR1 TSWWSYY and CDR2 QGS come from the germline V gene. The receptor comes from a human donor. It is not recorded whose cells these are; they may come from a transplant donor. Sequencing used gamma-delta T cells. This rearrangement joins TRDV1 to TRDJ1; TRDD3 aligns across 13 bases. DNA for the CDR3: TGTGCTCTTGGAGTTACTGGGGGATACGCGGTGGGAACGCCCGATAAACTCATCTTT. The encoded protein is CALGVTGGYAVGTPDKLIF.